Sequencing of this TCR beta chain was carried out in a study of cytomegalovirus exposure and HLA in healthy donors. Looking at the study overall: Counted in an early data release were 75 million to 85 million unique TCRs from HLA-typed donors.

To note about this clone: Its antigen is unknown.

Study outcomes and limitations: What a later analysis showed was that several of the most significant clusters appeared linked to common viral pathogens. The study put under 200 TCR beta chains on its list as cytomegalovirus-associated.

Primers included in the PCR were 60 Vbeta and 13 Jbeta primers. TCRdb keeps only in-frame clones here, not all; method: immunoSEQ multiplex PCR. The sample has about 140,000 clones; 61% are singletons. Input material: PBMCs. The sequence derives from a male donor in good health and CMV-seronegative.

CDR3 DNA sequence: TGTGCCATCATGGCGGGGGATAGCGCAGATACGCAGTATTTT. It encodes CAIMAGDSADTQYF. V is TRBV10-3 and J is TRBJ2-3; 7 bases are a match to TRBD2. The CDR3 runs to 14 residues. V lost 7 bases and J lost 4; bases outside the gene matches: 8. The germline gives CDR1 ENHRY, CDR2 SYGVKD.